Sequencing of this TCR beta chain was carried out in a study of cytotoxic CD8 clonotypes in ibrutinib-treated CLL. Study results and limitations: Different sampling times were used for sustained-remission and progressing patients. Clonality climbed at ibrutinib response, then dropped toward baseline at progression.

Some clones are missing from TCRdb's copy, which holds only in-frame ones; the method was immunoSEQ multiplex PCR. Of 150,000 to 200,000 clones detected, under 90% appear once; the ten largest clones hold over 4.5%. Germline V gives CDR1 MGHRA, CDR2 YSYEKL. J lost 5 bases, V lost 4 bases, and 5 bases had no gene match. This CDR3 region has 15 residues. With respect to this clone: Its antigen is undetermined.

The genes are TRBV4-1 and TRBJ2-1, with 10 bases identical to TRBD2. The sequence was obtained from a human donor with chronic lymphocytic leukemia. The material was PBMCs, obtained after 24 months of ibrutinib treatment. The CDR3 here is CASSPPGLANNEQFF. The CDR3 nucleotides read TGCGCCAGCAGCCCACCGGGACTAGCGAACAATGAGCAGTTCTTC.